The 29 T cell receptor beta chains in this list originate from one sample, sequenced in a study of blood T cells in healthy people across ages. Primed by a sample-barcoded 5' primer and a J-beta primer mix, a second PCR proceeded for about 7 to 12 cycles. TCRdb redid the calling of the 5' RACE reads with MiXCR, one entry per CDR3 protein. Seen here are fewer than 900,000 distinct CDR3 sequences, more than 40% observed once, and the top ten hold 20% to 25%. Material: blood. The source is a woman aged 60-70 years in good health.

This clonotype was detected a few times. The chain combines TRBV12-3 or TRBV12-4 with TRBJ1-2; D is perhaps TRBD1 (6 bases). V gave up 4 bases and J gave up 4 bases, with 10 bases separating them. There are 13 residues in the CDR3. The CDR3 coding sequence is TGTGCCAGCAGTTCCGCAGGGGCCTATGGCTACACCTTC. Translation gives CASSSAGAYGYTF.

This clonotype appeared a few times. The chain recombines TRBV10-2 with TRBJ1-1, with unresolved D. The length of the CDR3 is 12 residues. Germline lookup yields CDR1 WSHSY and CDR2 SAAADI. V was pared by 4 bases and J by 6 bases, with 9 bases between. This CDR3 reads CASSVLVSEAFF. The DNA for the CDR3 is TGCGCCAGCAGTGTATTGGTATCTGAAGCTTTCTTT.

The CDR3, as DNA: TGTGCCAGCGGCGAGAGGGGAGGCACTGAAGCTTTCTTT. Protein sequence: CASGERGGTEAFF. This chain connects TRBV3-1 to TRBJ1-1, with TRBD1 as a possible D gene (5 bases). The V end lost 8 bases, the J end lost 4 bases, and 14 bases lay between the germline ends. In germline, CDR1 is LGHDT, CDR2 YNNKEL (reference sequence). The CDR3 extends over 13 amino acids.

In its sample, this clonotype was seen a few times. The V and J genes are TRBV29-1 and TRBJ1-6, with a weak D call TRBD1 (5 bases). The germline CDR1 and CDR2 sequences are SQVTM and ANQGSEA. V lost 5 bases and J 10 bases, leaving 15 bases between the germline ends. The CDR3 consists of 13 residues. Here the CDR3 DNA reads TGCAGCGTTCAAGGGCAGGGAGGGTCACCCCTCCACTTT. Its translation: CSVQGQGGSPLHF.

This clonotype was observed once. The chain is built from TRBV7-9 and TRBJ1-6; D remains ambiguous. Germline V gene sequence: CDR1 SEHNR, CDR2 FQNEAQ (reference sequence). This CDR3 has 13 amino acids. V shed 3 bases and J shed 7 bases, with 7 bases lying between them. CDR3 in amino acids: CASSFVQNSPLHF. The CDR3 nucleotides read TGTGCCAGCAGCTTCGTCCAAAATTCACCCCTCCACTTT.

This clonotype has ten or more counts. The genes are TRBV10-1 and TRBJ2-3; D could derive from TRBD1 or TRBD2 (5 bases each). V dropped 3 bases and J dropped 1 base, with 14 bases sitting between them. This CDR3 is built from 16 residues. Germline V gene lookup returns CDR1 WNHNN and CDR2 SYGVQD (reference sequence). The chain's CDR3 is CASSDIATGRTDTQYF. CDR3 in DNA: TGCGCCAGCAGTGATATAGCGACGGGGCGCACAGATACGCAGTATTTT.

This clonotype was seen just once. One base away lies a much larger clone, so this may be a sequencing read error. The chain uses TRBV10-3 and TRBJ2-4; a weak D match, TRBD1 (5 bases). This CDR3 spans 14 amino acids. Germline lookup yields CDR1 ENHRY and CDR2 SYGVKD. The CDR3 region is CAIWFQGGKNVQYF. In DNA, the CDR3 is TGTGCCATCTGGTTTCAGGGTGGCAAAAACGTTCAGTACTTC.

In its sample, this clonotype was seen a few times. V gene TRBV20-1 combines with J gene TRBJ2-3, with 7 bases that match TRBD2. J lost 5 bases, V lost 6 bases, and 14 bases had no gene match. CDR1 and CDR2 (germline): DFQATT, SNEGSKA (reference sequence). The CDR3 contains 15 residues. The CDR3 protein is CSAGRRGRSGDTQYF. The CDR3 DNA sequence: TGCAGTGCGGGGAGACGCGGGAGAAGTGGAGATACGCAGTATTTT.

The chain joins TRBV6-1 to TRBJ1-4; 7 bases fit TRBD1. V was clipped by 5 bases and J by 7 bases; unmatched bases: 7. Germline CDR1 is MNHNS and CDR2 is SASEGT. CDR3 size: 14 residues. CDR3 in DNA: TGTGCCAGCAGTAGGAACAGGGGAGGTGAAAAACTGTTTTTT. It codes for CASSRNRGGEKLFF.

There are a few counts of this clonotype. The genes are TRBV30 and TRBJ1-1; possible D gene TRBD1, 6 bases. CDR3 length: 13 residues. CDR1 and CDR2 from the germline V gene are GTSNPN and SVGIG (reference sequence). V was trimmed by 8 bases and J by 6 bases, leaving 19 bases between them. CDR3 sequence: CAHSNTGLSEAFF. The CDR3 coding sequence is TGTGCCCACAGTAATACAGGGCTTTCTGAAGCTTTCTTT. The variable domain in full, completed from reference TRBV30 and TRBJ1-1, reads SQTIHQWPATLVQPVGSPLSLECTVEGTSNPNLYWYRQAAGRGLQLLFYSVGIGQISSEVPQNLSASRPQDRQFILSSKKLLLSDSGFYLCAHSNTGLSEAFFGQGTRLTVV.

CDR3 sequence reads: CASSPGTGNHGYTF. The DNA of the CDR3 is TGTGCCAGCAGTCCCGGGACAGGGAATCATGGCTACACCTTC. The chain is built from TRBV12-3 or TRBV12-4 and TRBJ1-2, with 9 bases that match TRBD1. V was pared by 5 bases and J by 6 bases, with 7 bases of the junction left unmatched. The CDR3 consists of 14 residues.

As to this clonotype: This could be a read error, since a much larger clone is one nucleotide away. The chain joins TRBV6-2 or TRBV6-3 to TRBJ2-6; 9 bases are a match to TRBD1. Germline lookup yields CDR1 MNHEY and CDR2 SVGEGT. The CDR3 contains 17 residues. The CDR3 loop reads CASSWDREVSGAYVLTF. The DNA for the CDR3 is TGTGCCAGCAGTTGGGACAGGGAAGTGTCTGGGGCCTACGTCCTGACTTTC.

This clonotype occurred a few times. This sequence joins TRBV25-1 and TRBJ2-1; maybe TRBD1 (5 bases). The V and J ends lost 1 base and 7 bases respectively, with 11 bases between them. Germline CDR1 is MGHDK and CDR2 is SYGVNS. This CDR3 region has 14 residues. This CDR3 is CASSESGALNEQFF. In nucleotides, the CDR3 is TGTGCCAGCAGTGAATCTGGGGCCTTGAATGAGCAGTTCTTC.

The rearrangement joins TRBV14 to TRBJ2-7; D possibly uses TRBD1 or TRBD2 (5 bases each). This CDR3 is 15 amino acids long. The germline CDR1 and CDR2 sequences are SGHDN and FVKESK. The V end was cut by 4 bases, the J end by 0 bases, with 13 bases between. For the CDR3, the DNA is TGTGCCAGCAGCCCCGGGACGAAAACCTCCTACGAGCAGTACTTC. It translates to CASSPGTKTSYEQYF. The variable domain in full, completed from reference TRBV14 and TRBJ2-7, reads EAGVTQFPSHSVIEKGQTVTLRCDPISGHDNLYWYRRVMGKEIKFLLHFVKESKQDESGMPNNRFLAERTGGTYSTLKVQPAELEDSGVYFCASSPGTKTSYEQYFGPGTRLTVT.

V usage is TRBV6-6 and J usage is TRBJ2-7; D not certain. The DNA matches TRBJ2-4 better at its end, which makes the J call doubtful. CDR3 length: 15 residues. Germline V gene lookup returns CDR1 MNHNY and CDR2 SVGAGI (reference sequence). CDR3 nucleotide sequence: TGTGCCAGCAGTTACTTGGGCAATAGTGAAAACATTCAGTACTTC. Its protein product is CASSYLGNSENIQYF.

Details on this clonotype: This may come from a read error, since a much larger clone is one base off. This chain joins TRBV4-3 and TRBJ2-5; D is ambiguous. Germline V gene sequence: CDR1 LGHNA, CDR2 YSLEER. The length of the CDR3 is 15 residues. The CDR3: CASGQEDWASSEQYF. The CDR3 DNA reads TGCGCCAGCGGCCAAGAAGACTGGGCGTCGTCGGAGCAGTACTTC.

The chain links TRBV20-1 to TRBJ2-5; weak D call: TRBD1 (5 bases). TRBJ2-4 explains the end of the DNA better; the J call may be wrong. The CDR3 extends over 12 amino acids. CDR1 DFQATT and CDR2 SNEGSKA come from the germline V gene (reference sequence). Here the CDR3 reads CSASDSANIQYF. CDR3 nucleotide sequence: TGCAGTGCTAGCGACAGTGCCAACATTCAGTACTTC.

This sequence joins TRBV21-1 and TRBJ2-7; TRBD1, the table's D call, was not compared with the DNA. TRBV21-1 is recorded as a pseudogene. The CDR3 covers 11 residues. The CDR3, as DNA: TGTGCCATCTACAGGGTGAATGAGCAGTACTTC. This translates into CAIYRVNEQYF.

In this sample, this clonotype turned up a few times. This chain links TRBV20-1 with TRBJ2-6; 14 positions match TRBD2. Germline CDR1 and CDR2: DFQATT and SNEGSKA (reference sequence). The CDR3 length is 22 residues. Trimming took 3 bases from V and 0 from J; bases not matched to a gene: 16. This CDR3 reads CSASSGRTSGGTSGSGANVLTF. In nucleotides, the CDR3 is TGCAGTGCTAGTTCCGGTCGGACTAGCGGGGGGACCTCTGGCTCTGGGGCCAACGTCCTGACTTTC.

This clonotype was seen more than once but under ten times. The CDR3: CASRDQDRTNSPLHF. In DNA form, the CDR3 reads TGTGCCAGCAGGGACCAGGACAGGACTAATTCACCCCTCCACTTT. The chain links TRBV25-1 to TRBJ1-6, with TRBD1 matching 7 bases. CDR1 and CDR2 (germline): MGHDK, SYGVNS. CDR3 length: 15 amino acids. The J segment lost 6 bases and the V segment lost 6 bases, leaving 8 bases of the junction unmatched.

V is TRBV27 and J is TRBJ2-1; TRBD1 is a possible D gene (6 bases). The germline V gene encodes CDR1 MNHEY and CDR2 SMNVEV (reference sequence). The CDR3 consists of 15 residues. V lost 4 bases and J 0 bases, leaving 10 bases between the germline ends. The CDR3 nucleotides read TGTGCCAGCAGTTCCTTAGGGGGCTCCTACAATGAGCAGTTCTTC. This gives the protein CASSSLGGSYNEQFF.

J is TRBJ2-7 and V is TRBV11-2; no reliable D call. Germline V gene lookup returns CDR1 SGHAT and CDR2 FQNNGV. The V gene lost 6 bases and the J gene lost 6 bases, with 9 bases spanning the gap. There are 11 residues in the CDR3. CDR3 nucleotides: TGTGCCAGCAGGAAGAGAGGCGAGCAGTACTTC. Encoded protein: CASRKRGEQYF.

The J gene is TRBJ2-3, the V gene TRBV29-1; TRBD2 agrees at 11 bases. CDR3 length: 14 residues. The trim removed 5 bases at V and 6 bases at J, leaving 7 bases unmatched. The germline V gene has CDR1 SQVTM and CDR2 ANQGSEA. The CDR3 DNA reads as TGCAGCGTTCTGCTAGCGGGGGGTTGGGATACGCAGTATTTT. Encoded protein: CSVLLAGGWDTQYF.

This clonotype was recorded many times. The genes are TRBV25-1 and TRBJ2-7, with 8 bases lining up with TRBD1. From germline, CDR1 is MGHDK and CDR2 SYGVNS. J gave up 4 bases and V 9 bases, and 11 bases lay outside the gene matches. The CDR3 is 14 amino acids. As DNA, the CDR3 is TGTGCCAGTACGACCGCAGGGGGCTTTTACGAGCAGTACTTC. Protein: CASTTAGGFYEQYF.

This clonotype was picked up many times. CDR3 bases: TGCGCCAGCAGCGAGACTAGCGGGGGGTCGCTAGGGCAGTTCTTC. It translates to CASSETSGGSLGQFF. The J gene is TRBJ2-1, the V gene TRBV5-1; 13 bases align to TRBD2. The CDR3 is 15 residues long. Germline V gene sequence: CDR1 SGHRS, CDR2 YFSETQ. The V segment lost 4 bases and the J segment 12 bases; nucleotides outside the gene matches: 10.

The J gene is TRBJ1-2, the V gene TRBV20-1, with D possibly matching TRBD1 (5 bases). The germline V gene encodes CDR1 DFQATT and CDR2 SNEGSKA (reference sequence). V lost 3 bases to trimming and J lost 10 bases, with 18 bases between them. CDR3 length: 13 amino acids. CDR3 in DNA: TGCAGTGCTAGGGCTGGGACGCCCACCGACTACACCTTC. As protein: CSARAGTPTDYTF.

This clonotype was observed a handful of times. The chain uses TRBV4-2 and TRBJ2-5; 8 bases match TRBD1. The germline V gene encodes CDR1 LGHNA and CDR2 YNFKEQ. The CDR3 sequence is 16 residues long. Trimming cost V 1 base and J 0 bases; bases outside gene matches: 4. This CDR3 reads CASSQGDRRNQETQYF. In DNA, the CDR3 is TGTGCCAGCAGCCAAGGGGACAGGAGAAACCAAGAGACCCAGTACTTC.

This clonotype was detected a few times. This chain connects TRBV20-1 to TRBJ2-7, with D unresolved. Germline CDR1 is DFQATT and CDR2 is SNEGSKA (reference sequence). The V gene lost 5 bases and the J gene lost 0 bases, with 11 bases spanning the gap. The CDR3 extends over 13 amino acids. The CDR3, as DNA: TGCAGTGCTGCTTCAGAGTTCTCCTACGAGCAGTACTTC. It translates to CSAASEFSYEQYF.

Concerning this clonotype itself: This clone may be a read error of a much larger clone one base away. The chain is built from TRBV6-1 and TRBJ2-7, with D possibly matching TRBD2 (6 bases). The CDR3 contains 14 residues. Germline-derived CDR1 and CDR2 are MNHNS and SASEGT. The V end lost 6 bases, the J end lost 5 bases, and 17 bases lay between the germline ends. The DNA of the CDR3 is TGTGCCAGCAGGGGCTGGAGGGAAGGGGACGAGCAGTACTTC. Translating gives CASRGWREGDEQYF.